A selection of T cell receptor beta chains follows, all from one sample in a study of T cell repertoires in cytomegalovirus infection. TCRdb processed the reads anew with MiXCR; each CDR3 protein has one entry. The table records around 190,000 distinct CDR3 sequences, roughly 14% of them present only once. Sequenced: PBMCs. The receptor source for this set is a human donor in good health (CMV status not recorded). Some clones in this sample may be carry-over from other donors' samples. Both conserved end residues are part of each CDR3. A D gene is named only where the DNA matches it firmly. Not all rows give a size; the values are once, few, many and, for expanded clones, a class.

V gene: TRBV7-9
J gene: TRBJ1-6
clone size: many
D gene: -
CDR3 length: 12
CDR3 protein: CASSFPESPLHF
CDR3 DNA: TGTGCCAGCAGCTTCCCAGAGTCACCCCTCCACTTT

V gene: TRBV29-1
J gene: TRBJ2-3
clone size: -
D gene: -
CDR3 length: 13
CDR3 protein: CSVDPLGADTQYF
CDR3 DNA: TGCAGCGTTGATCCCCTCGGGGCAGATACGCAGTATTTT

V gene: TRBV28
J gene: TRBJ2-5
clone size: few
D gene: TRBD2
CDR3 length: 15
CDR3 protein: CASSLRLAGRETQYF
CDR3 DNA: TGTGCCAGCAGTTTACGGCTAGCGGGTCGGGAGACCCAGTACTTC

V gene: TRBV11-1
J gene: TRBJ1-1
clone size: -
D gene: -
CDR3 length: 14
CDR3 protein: CASSLIREGTEAFF
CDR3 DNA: TGTGCCAGCAGCTTAATCAGGGAGGGGACTGAAGCTTTCTTT

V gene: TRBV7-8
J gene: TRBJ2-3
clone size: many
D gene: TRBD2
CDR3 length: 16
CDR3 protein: CASSFLAAIGTDTQYF
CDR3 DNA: TGTGCCAGCAGCTTCCTAGCGGCAATCGGCACAGATACGCAGTATTTT

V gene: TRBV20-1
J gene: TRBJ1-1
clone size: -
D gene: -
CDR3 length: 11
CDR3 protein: CSAPLNTEAFF
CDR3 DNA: TGCAGTGCCCCTCTCAACACTGAAGCTTTCTTT

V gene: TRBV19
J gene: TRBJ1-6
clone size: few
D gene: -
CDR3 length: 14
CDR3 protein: CASSKTVGNSPLHF
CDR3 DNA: TGTGCCAGTAGTAAAACAGTCGGTAATTCACCCCTCCACTTT

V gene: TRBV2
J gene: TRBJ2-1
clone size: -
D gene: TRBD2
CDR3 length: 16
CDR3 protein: CASERTSGSRYNEQFF
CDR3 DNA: TGTGCCAGCGAAAGGACTAGCGGGAGTCGGTACAATGAGCAGTTCTTC

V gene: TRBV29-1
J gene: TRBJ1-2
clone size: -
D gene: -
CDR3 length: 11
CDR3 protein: CSVGGSGGYTF
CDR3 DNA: TGCAGCGTCGGGGGATCAGGCGGCTACACCTTC

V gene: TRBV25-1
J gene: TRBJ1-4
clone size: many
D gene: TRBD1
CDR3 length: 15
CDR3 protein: CASSEGGQGSEKLFF
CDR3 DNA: TGTGCCAGCAGTGAGGGAGGACAGGGAAGTGAAAAACTGTTTTTT

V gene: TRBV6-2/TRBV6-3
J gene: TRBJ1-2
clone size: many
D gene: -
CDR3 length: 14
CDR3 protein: CASSYSAGVGGYTF
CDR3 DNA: TGTGCCAGCAGTTACTCAGCAGGAGTTGGTGGCTACACCTTC

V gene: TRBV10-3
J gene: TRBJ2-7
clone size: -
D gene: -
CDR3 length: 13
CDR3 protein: CAISESDRDEQYF
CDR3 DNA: TGTGCCATCAGTGAGTCGGATCGGGACGAGCAGTACTTC

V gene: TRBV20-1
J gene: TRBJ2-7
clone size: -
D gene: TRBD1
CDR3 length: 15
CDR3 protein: CSARRTGQGAGEQYF
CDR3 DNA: TGCAGTGCTAGAAGGACGGGGCAGGGGGCGGGCGAGCAGTACTTC

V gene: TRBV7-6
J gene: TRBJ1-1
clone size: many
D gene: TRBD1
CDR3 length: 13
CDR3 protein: CASSRDRVTEAFF
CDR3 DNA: TGTGCCAGCAGCAGAGACAGGGTCACTGAAGCTTTCTTT

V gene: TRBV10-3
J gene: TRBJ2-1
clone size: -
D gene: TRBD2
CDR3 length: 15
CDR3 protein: CAISVGTSGLNEQFF
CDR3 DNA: TGTGCCATCAGTGTCGGGACTAGCGGTCTAAATGAGCAGTTCTTC

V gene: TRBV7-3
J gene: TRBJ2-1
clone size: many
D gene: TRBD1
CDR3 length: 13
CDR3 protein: CASSPDRVYEQFF
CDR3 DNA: TGTGCCAGCAGTCCGGACAGGGTCTATGAGCAGTTCTTC

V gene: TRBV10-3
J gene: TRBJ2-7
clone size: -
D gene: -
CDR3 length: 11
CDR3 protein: CAIRVGSLLSF
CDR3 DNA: TGTGCCATCCGAGTTGGGTCGCTGCTATCCTTC

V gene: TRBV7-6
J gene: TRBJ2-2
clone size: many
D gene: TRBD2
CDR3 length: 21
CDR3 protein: CASSLVPSGALAGGMGGELFF
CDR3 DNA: TGTGCCAGCAGCTTAGTACCCTCCGGTGCGCTAGCGGGAGGAATGGGCGGGGAGCTGTTTTTT

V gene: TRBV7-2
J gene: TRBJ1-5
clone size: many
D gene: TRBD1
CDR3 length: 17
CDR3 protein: CASSRLIGTGENQPQHF
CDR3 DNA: TGTGCCAGCAGTCGACTTATAGGGACAGGGGAGAATCAGCCCCAGCATTTT

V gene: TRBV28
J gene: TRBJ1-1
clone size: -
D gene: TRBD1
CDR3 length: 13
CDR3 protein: CASSYNRGAEAFF
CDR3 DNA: TGTGCCAGCAGTTATAACAGGGGAGCTGAAGCTTTCTTT

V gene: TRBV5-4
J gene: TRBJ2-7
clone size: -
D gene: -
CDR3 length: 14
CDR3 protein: CASATGTFSYEQYF
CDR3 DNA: TGTGCCAGCGCCACCGGGACATTCTCCTACGAGCAGTACTTC

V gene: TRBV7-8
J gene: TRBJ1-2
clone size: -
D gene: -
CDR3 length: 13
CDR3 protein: CASSGRTTDGYTF
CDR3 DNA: TGTGCCAGCAGCGGGCGGACAACCGACGGCTACACCTTC

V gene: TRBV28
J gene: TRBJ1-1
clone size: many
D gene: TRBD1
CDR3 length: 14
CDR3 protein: CASSLGTGTTEAFF
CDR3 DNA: TGTGCCAGCAGTTTGGGGACAGGGACCACTGAAGCTTTCTTT

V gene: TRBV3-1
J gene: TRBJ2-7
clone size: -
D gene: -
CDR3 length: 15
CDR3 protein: CASSPRRGYSYEQYF
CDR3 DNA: TGTGCCAGCAGCCCGAGACGGGGATACTCCTACGAGCAGTACTTC

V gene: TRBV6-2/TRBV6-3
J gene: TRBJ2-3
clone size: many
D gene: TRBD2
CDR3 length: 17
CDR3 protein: CASSYFGTSGVADTQYF
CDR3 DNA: TGTGCCAGCAGTTACTTTGGGACTAGCGGGGTTGCAGATACGCAGTATTTT

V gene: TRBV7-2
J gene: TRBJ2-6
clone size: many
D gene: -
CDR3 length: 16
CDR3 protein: CASSLDVGSGANVLTF
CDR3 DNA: TGTGCCAGCAGCTTAGACGTGGGCTCTGGGGCCAACGTCCTGACTTTC

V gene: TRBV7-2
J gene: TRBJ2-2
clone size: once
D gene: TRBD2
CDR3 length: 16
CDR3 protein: CASSLAHLAGAGELFF
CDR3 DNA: TGTGCCAGCAGCTTAGCGCATCTAGCGGGAGCCGGGGAGCTGTTTTTT

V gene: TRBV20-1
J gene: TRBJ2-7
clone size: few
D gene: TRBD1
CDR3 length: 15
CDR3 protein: CSARPFTGGSYEQYF
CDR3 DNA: TGCAGTGCTAGGCCCTTCACAGGGGGCTCCTACGAGCAGTACTTC

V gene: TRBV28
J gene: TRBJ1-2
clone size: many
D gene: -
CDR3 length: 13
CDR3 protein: CASSLSPAQGYTF
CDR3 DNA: TGTGCCAGCAGTTTAAGTCCCGCTCAAGGCTACACCTTC

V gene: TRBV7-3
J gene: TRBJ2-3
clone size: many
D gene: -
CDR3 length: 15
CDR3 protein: CASSLTGAHTDTQYF
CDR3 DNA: TGTGCCAGCAGCTTGACCGGGGCACACACAGATACGCAGTATTTT

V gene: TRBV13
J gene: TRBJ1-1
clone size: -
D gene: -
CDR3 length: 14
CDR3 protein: CASNETGQGNKAFF
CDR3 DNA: TGTGCCAGCAACGAAACGGGGCAGGGGAATAAAGCTTTCTTT

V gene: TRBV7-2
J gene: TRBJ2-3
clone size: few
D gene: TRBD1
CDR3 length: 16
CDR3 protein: CASSVNRGSSTDTQYF
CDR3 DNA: TGTGCCAGCAGCGTTAACAGGGGATCTAGCACAGATACGCAGTATTTT

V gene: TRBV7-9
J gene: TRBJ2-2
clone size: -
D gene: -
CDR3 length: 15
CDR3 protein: CASSIQFANTGELFF
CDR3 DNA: TGTGCCAGCAGCATACAATTCGCGAACACCGGGGAGCTGTTTTTT

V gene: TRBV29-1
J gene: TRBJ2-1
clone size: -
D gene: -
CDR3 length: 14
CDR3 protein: CSVVTGSSYNEQFF
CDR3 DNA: TGCAGCGTTGTCACAGGGAGCTCCTACAATGAGCAGTTCTTC

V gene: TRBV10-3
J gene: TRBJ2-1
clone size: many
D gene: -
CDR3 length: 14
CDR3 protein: CAISEGQPYNEQFF
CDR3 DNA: TGTGCCATCAGTGAGGGACAGCCCTACAATGAGCAGTTCTTC

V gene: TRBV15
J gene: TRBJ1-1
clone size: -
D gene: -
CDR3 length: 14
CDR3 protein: CATSRAGSNTEAFF
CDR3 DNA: TGTGCCACCAGCAGAGCAGGGTCGAACACTGAAGCTTTCTTT

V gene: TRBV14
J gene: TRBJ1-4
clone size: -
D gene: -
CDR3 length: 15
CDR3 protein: CASSHRGTSNEKLFF
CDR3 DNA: TGTGCCAGCAGCCATCGGGGAACCTCTAATGAAAAACTGTTTTTT

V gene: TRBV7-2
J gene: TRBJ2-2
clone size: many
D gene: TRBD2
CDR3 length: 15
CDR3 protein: CASSLRLAWVGELFF
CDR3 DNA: TGTGCCAGCAGCTTAAGACTAGCTTGGGTCGGGGAGCTGTTTTTT

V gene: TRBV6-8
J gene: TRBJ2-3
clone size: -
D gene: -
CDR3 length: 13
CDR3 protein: CASSLFTTDTQYF
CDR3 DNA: TGTGCCAGCAGCCTTTTTACGACAGATACGCAGTATTTT

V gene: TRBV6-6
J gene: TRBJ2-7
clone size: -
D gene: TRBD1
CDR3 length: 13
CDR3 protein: CATAGGSTAKQYF
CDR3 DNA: TGTGCAACCGCAGGGGGATCAACGGCGAAGCAGTACTTC

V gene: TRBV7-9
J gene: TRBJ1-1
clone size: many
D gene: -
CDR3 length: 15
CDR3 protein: CASSLGQGKNTEAFF
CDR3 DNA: TGTGCCAGCAGCTTAGGGCAGGGGAAGAACACTGAAGCTTTCTTT

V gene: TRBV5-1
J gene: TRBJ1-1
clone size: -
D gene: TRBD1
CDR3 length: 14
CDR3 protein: CASSLGTGNVEAFF
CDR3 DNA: TGCGCCAGCAGCTTAGGGACAGGGAACGTCGAAGCTTTCTTT

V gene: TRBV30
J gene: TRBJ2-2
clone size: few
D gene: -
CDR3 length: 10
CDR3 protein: CAAHTGELFF
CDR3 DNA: TGTGCAGCACACACCGGGGAGCTGTTTTTT

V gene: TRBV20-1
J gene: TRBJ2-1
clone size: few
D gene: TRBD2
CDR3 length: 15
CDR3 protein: CSARSLAGTTNEQFF
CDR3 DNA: TGCAGTGCTAGATCTTTAGCGGGTACTACCAATGAGCAGTTCTTC

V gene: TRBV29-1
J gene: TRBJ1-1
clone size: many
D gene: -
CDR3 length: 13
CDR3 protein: CSAEVGRDTEAFF
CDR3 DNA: TGCAGCGCCGAGGTTGGAAGGGACACTGAAGCTTTCTTT

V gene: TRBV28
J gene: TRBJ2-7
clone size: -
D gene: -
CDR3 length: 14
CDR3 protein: CASSFLAGTYEQYF
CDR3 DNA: TGTGCCAGCAGTTTCTTGGCGGGAACCTACGAGCAGTACTTC

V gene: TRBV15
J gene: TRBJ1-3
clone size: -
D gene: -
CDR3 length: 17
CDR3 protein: CATSRVFSATSGNTIYF
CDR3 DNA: TGTGCCACCAGCAGAGTTTTTTCGGCCACCTCTGGAAACACCATATATTTT

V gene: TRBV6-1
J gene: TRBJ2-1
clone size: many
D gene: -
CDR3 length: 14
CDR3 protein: CASTPGAVYNEQFF
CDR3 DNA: TGTGCCAGCACCCCCGGGGCAGTCTACAATGAGCAGTTCTTC

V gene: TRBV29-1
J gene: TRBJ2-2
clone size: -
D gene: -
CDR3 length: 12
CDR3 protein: CSVERSTGELFF
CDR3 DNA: TGCAGCGTTGAAAGGTCCACCGGGGAGCTGTTTTTT

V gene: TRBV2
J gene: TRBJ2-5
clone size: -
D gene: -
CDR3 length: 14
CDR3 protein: CASSGRGVGETQYF
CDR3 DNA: TGTGCCAGCAGTGGTCGAGGGGTAGGAGAGACCCAGTACTTC

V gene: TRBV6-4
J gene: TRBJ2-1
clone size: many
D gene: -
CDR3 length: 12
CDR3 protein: CASSGVYNEQFF
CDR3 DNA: TGTGCCAGCAGTGGAGTCTACAATGAGCAGTTCTTC

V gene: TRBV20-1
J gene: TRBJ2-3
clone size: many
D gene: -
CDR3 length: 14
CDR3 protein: CSASDAEGPDTQYF
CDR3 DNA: TGCAGTGCTAGTGACGCGGAGGGCCCAGATACGCAGTATTTT

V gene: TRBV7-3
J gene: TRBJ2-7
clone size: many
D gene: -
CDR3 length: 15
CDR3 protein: CASSPSGQGIYEQYF
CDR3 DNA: TGTGCCAGCAGCCCCTCTGGGCAGGGAATCTACGAGCAGTACTTC

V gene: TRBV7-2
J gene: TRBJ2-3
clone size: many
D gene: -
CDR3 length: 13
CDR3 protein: CASSFSSTDTQYF
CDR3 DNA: TGTGCCAGCAGCTTTTCCAGCACAGATACGCAGTATTTT

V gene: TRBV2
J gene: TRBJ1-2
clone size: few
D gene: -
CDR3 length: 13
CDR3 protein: CASRDPGGYGYTF
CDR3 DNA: TGTGCCAGCAGGGACCCGGGGGGATATGGCTACACCTTC